One T cell receptor beta chain is described in this entry. The antigen is not known. V was cut by 4 bases and J by 6 bases, with 12 bases left in between. The CDR3 has 13 amino acids. CDR1 is ENHRY, CDR2 SYGVKD, per germline. This record comes from a study of blood T cells in healthy people across ages. Study-level results: From one million sequenced T cells, diversity estimates were lower bounds.

Isolation recovered at least 7 million PBMCs from every sample. RNA extraction gave at least 5 micrograms of total RNA per sample. A second PCR of about 6 to 12 cycles used a sample-barcoded 5' primer and a J-beta primer mix. TCRdb re-called the 5' RACE reads through MiXCR, storing one row per CDR3 protein. The sample consists of some 860,000 distinct CDR3 sequences, around three fifths of them appearing once. This clonotype was obtained from a man in his forties in good health. The sequencing sample was made of blood. The chain recombines TRBV10-3 with TRBJ1-1, with a possible D match to TRBD1 (6 bases). CDR3 in amino acids: CAISGIAGAEAFF. The CDR3 DNA follows: TGTGCCATCAGTGGCATCGCAGGGGCTGAAGCTTTCTTT.